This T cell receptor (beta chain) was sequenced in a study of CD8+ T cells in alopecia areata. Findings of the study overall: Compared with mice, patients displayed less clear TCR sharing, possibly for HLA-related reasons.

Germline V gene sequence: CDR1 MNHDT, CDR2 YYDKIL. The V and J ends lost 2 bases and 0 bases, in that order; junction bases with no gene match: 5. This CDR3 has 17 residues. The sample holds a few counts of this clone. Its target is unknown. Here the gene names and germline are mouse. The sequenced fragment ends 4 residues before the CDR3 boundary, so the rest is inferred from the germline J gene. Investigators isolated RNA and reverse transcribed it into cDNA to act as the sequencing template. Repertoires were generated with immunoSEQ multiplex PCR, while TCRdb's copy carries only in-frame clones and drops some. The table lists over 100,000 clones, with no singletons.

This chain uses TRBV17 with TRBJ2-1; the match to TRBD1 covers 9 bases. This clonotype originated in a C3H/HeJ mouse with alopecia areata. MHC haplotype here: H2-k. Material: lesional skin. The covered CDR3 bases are TGTGCTAGCAGTAGATTCAGACAGGGGGGTAACTATGCT. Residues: CASSRFRQGGNYA. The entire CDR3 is CASSRFRQGGNYAEQFF.